This T cell receptor beta chain was retrieved from a study of T cell changes during pregnancy in multiple sclerosis. Only in-frame clones appear in the TCRdb table, and some are missing; sequencing was by immunoSEQ multiplex PCR. The sample yields 85,000 to 90,000 clones, around 94% seen once. The CDR3 is made up of 18 amino acids. Germline lookup yields CDR1 SGHRS and CDR2 YFSETQ. The V and J ends lost 0 bases and 0 bases respectively, with 18 bases between them. This receptor was obtained from a female donor in good health, enrolled as a control in a pregnancy study. The chain has TRBV5-1 and TRBJ2-5; possibly TRBD2 for D (6 bases). The sequencing here drew on peripheral blood, taken after pregnancy. The CDR3 is CASSLGLRTGVDQETQYF. The CDR3 coding sequence is TGCGCCAGCAGCTTGGGACTCCGGACGGGAGTGGACCAAGAGACCCAGTACTTC.